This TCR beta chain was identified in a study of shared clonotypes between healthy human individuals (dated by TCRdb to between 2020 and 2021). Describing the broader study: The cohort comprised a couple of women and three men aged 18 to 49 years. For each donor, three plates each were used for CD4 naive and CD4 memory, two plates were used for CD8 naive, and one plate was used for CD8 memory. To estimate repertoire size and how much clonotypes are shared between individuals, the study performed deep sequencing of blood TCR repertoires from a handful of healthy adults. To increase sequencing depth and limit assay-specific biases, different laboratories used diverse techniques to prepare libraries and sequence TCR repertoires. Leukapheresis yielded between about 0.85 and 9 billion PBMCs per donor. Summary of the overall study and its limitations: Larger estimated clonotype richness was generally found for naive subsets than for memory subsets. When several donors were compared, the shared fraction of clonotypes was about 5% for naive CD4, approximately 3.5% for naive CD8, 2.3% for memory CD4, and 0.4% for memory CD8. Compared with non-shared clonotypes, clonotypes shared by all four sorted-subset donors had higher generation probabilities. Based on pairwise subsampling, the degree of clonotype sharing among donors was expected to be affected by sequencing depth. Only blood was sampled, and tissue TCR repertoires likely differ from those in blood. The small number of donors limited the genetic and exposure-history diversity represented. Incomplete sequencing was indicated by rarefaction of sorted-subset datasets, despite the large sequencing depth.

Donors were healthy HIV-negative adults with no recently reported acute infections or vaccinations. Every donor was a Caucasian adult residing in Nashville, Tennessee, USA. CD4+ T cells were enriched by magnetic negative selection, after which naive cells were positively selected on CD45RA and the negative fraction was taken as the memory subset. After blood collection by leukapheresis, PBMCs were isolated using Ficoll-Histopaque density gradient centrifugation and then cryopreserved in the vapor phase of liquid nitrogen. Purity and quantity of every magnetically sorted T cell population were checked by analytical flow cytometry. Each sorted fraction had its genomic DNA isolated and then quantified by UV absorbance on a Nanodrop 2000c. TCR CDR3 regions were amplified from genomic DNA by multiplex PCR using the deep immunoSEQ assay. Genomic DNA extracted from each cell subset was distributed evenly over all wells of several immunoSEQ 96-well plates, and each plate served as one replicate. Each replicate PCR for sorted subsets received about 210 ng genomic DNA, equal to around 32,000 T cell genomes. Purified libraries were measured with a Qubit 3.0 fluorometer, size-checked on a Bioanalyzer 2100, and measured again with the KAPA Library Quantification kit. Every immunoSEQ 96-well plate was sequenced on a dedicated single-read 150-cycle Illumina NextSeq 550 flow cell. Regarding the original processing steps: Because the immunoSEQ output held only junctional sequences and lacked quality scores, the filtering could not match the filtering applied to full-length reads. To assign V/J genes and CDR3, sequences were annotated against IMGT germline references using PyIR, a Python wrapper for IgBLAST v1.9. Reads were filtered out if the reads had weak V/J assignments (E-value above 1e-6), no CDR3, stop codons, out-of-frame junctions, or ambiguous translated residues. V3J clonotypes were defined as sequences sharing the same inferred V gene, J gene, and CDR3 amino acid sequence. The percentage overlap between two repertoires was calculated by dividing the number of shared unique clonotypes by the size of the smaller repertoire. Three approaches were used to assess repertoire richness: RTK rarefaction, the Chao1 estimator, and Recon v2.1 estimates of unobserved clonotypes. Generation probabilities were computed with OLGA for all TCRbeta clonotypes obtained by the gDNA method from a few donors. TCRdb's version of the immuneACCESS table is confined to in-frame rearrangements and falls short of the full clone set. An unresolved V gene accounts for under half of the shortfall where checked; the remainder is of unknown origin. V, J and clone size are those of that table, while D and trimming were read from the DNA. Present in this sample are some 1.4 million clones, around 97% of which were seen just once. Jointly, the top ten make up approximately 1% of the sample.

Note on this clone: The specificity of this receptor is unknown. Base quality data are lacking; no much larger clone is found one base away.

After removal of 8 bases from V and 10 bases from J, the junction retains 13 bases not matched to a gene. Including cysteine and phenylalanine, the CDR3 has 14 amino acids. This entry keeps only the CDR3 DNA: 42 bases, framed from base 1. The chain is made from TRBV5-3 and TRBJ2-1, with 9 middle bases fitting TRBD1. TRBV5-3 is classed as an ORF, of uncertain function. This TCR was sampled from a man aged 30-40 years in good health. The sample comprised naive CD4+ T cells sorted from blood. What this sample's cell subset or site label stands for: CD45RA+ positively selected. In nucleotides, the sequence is TGTGCCAGCATTCAAGGGACAGGGTCGAGGGAGCAGTTCTTC. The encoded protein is CASIQGTGSREQFF.